This T cell receptor beta chain was captured by sequencing in a study of human T cells and chemical hapten exposure. Unique molecular identifiers were linked by the library to individual cDNA molecules. TCRdb re-called the RACE reads with MiXCR, one entry per CDR3 protein. Of about 98,000 distinct CDR3 sequences in the sample, 10% to 11% were seen once. The J segment lost 4 bases and the V segment lost 2 bases, leaving 3 bases of the junction unmatched. This CDR3 has 15 amino acids. CDR1 and CDR2 from the germline V gene are SGDLS and YYNGEE. This clonotype was seen repeatedly, ten times or more. The target antigen is unknown. General observations from the study: Significantly more large CDR3 similarity clusters were formed by expanded TCRs than by controls.

Described time point: pre-sensitization, week 0. The treatment is: therapeutic diphenylcyclopropenone sensitization with weekly scalp DPC. Prior to application of each patch test, blood was drawn. The donor pool consisted of alopecia patients aged 18 to 70 years, considered suitable for DPC. Sample: whole blood, taken in connection with sensitization to the hapten diphenylcyclopropenone (DPC). This sequence joins TRBV9 and TRBJ2-3, with 11 bases matching TRBD2. The receptor's source is a woman in her fifties or sixties with alopecia areata. Some clones in this sample may be carry-over from other donors' samples. The CDR3 here is CASSVSGGASDTQYF. In DNA, the CDR3 is TGTGCCAGCAGCGTTAGCGGGGGGGCCTCAGATACGCAGTATTTT.